The present entry profiles one TCR beta chain with its context. The CDR3 is 14 amino acids. Germline assignment: CDR1 SGHNT and CDR2 YENEEA. The V segment lost 6 bases and the J segment 3 bases; nucleotides outside the gene matches: 8. This sample was taken from a study of OX40 agonist ivuxolimab in advanced cancers. The table came from immunoSEQ multiplex PCR; TCRdb's copy has only in-frame clones and leaves some out. The profile shows about 45,000 clones, around 84% of them singletons. This clonotype originated in an adult with an advanced solid tumor such as melanoma, head and neck, liver or kidney cancer. Sequencing used CD4+ or CD8+ T cells sorted from blood, obtained in a trial of the OX40 agonist ivuxolimab. The chain couples TRBV11-3 to TRBJ2-7; 7 bases map to TRBD2. CDR3 in amino acids: CASSSPRGSYEQYF. DNA for the CDR3: TGTGCCAGCAGTAGCCCCCGCGGGAGCTACGAGCAGTACTTC.